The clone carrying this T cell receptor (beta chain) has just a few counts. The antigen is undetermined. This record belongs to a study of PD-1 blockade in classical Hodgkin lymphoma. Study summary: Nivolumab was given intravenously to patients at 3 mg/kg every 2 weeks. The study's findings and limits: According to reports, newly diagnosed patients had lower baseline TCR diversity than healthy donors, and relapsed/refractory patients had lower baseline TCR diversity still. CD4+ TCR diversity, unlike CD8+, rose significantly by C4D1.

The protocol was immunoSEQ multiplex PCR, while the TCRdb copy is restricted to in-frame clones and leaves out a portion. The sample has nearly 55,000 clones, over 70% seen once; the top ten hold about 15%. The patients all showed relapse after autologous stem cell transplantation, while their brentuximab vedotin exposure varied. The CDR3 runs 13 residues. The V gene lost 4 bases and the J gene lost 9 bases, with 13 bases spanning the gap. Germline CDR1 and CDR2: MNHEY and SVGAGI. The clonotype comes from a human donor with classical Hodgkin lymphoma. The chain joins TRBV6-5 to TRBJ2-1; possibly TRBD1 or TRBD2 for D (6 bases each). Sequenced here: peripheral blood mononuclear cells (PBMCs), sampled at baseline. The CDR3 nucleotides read TGTGCCAGCAGTTTAGGGGGGTTGGGTGAGCAGTTCTTC. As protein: CASSLGGLGEQFF.